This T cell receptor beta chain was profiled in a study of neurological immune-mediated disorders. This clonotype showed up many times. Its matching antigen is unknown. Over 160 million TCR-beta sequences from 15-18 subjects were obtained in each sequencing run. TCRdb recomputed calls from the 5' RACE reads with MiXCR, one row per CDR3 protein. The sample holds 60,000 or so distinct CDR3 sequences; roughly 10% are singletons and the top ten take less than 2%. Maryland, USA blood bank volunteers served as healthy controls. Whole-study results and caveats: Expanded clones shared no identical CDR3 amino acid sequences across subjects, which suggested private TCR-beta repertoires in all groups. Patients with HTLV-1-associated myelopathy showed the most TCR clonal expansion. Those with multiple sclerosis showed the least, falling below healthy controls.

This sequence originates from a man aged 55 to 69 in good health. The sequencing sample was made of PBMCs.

CDR3 bases: TGTGCCAGCAGTGCGGGGGTTGGGCAGGGAGGGGAGCAGTACTTC. It yields the protein CASSAGVGQGGEQYF. V usage is TRBV25-1 and J usage is TRBJ2-7, with TRBD2 matching over 7 bases. Germline V CDR1 and CDR2: MGHDK, SYGVNS. The CDR3 is 15 amino acids. Losses at the gene ends were 4 bases for V and 7 bases for J; bases not matched to a gene: 13.